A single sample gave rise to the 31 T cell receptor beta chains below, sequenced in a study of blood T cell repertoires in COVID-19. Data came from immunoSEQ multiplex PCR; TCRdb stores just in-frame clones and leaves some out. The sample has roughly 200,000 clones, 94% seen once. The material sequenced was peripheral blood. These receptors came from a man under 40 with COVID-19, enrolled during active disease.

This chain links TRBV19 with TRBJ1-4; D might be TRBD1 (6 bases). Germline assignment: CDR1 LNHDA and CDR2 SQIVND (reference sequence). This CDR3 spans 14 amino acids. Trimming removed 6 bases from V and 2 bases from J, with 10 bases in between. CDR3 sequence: CASSPGATNEKLFF. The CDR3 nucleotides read TGTGCCAGTAGCCCAGGGGCCACTAATGAAAAACTGTTTTTT.

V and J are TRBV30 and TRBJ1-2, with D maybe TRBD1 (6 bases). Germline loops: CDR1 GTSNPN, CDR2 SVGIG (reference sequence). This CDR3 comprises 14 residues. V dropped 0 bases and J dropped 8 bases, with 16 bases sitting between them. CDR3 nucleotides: TGTGCCTGGAGTGTTCAGGGAGGGGGTAGAGGCTACACCTTC. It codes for CAWSVQGGGRGYTF.

CDR3 nucleotide sequence: TGTGCCAGCAGCTTCGGGACAGCGCTCATGAACACTGAAGCTTTCTTT. This codes for CASSFGTALMNTEAFF. V gene TRBV5-4 combines with J gene TRBJ1-1; 7 bases fit TRBD1. This CDR3 is 16 amino acids long. CDR1 is SGHNT and CDR2 is YYREEE in the germline V gene (reference sequence). The ends lost 2 bases at V and 0 bases at J; junction bases unmatched: 7.

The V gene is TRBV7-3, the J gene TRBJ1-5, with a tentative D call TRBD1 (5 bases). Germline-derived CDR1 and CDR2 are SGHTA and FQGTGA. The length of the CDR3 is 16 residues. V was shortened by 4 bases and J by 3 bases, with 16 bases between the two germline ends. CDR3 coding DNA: TGTGCCAGCAGCTACCCTCCGACAGTAATCAATCAGCCCCAGCATTTT. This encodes CASSYPPTVINQPQHF. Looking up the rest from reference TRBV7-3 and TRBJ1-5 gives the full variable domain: GAGVSQTPSNKVTEKGKYVELRCDPISGHTALYWYRQSLGQGPEFLIYFQGTGAADDSGLPNDRFFAVRPEGSVSTLKIQRTERGDSAVYLCASSYPPTVINQPQHFGDGTRLSIL.

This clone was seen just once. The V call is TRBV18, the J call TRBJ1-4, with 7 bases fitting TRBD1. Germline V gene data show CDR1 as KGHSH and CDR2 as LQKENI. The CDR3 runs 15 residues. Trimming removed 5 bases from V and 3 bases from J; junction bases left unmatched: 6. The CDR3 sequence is CASSEGAQSNEKLFF. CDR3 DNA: TGTGCCAGCTCAGAGGGGGCGCAGTCTAATGAAAAACTGTTTTTT.

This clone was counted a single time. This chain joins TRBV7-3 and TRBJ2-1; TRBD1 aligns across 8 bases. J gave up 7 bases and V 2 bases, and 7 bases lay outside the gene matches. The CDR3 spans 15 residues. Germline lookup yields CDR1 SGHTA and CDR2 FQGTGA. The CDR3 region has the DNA TGTGCCAGCAGCTTAGCCAGGGGGCTTCTGAATGAGCAGTTCTTC. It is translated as CASSLARGLLNEQFF.

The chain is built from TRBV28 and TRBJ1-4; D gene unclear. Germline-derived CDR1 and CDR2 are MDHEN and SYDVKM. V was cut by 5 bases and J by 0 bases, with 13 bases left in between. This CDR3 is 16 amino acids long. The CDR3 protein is CASSTVWPATNEKLFF. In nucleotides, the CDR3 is TGTGCCAGCAGTACCGTCTGGCCCGCAACTAATGAAAAACTGTTTTTT.

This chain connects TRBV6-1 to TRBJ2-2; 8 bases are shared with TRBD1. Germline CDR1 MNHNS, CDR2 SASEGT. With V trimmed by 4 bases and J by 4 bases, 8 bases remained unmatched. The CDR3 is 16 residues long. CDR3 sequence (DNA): TGTGCCAGCAGTGTAGGACAGGGAACCCTCACCGGGGAGCTGTTTTTT. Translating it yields CASSVGQGTLTGELFF.

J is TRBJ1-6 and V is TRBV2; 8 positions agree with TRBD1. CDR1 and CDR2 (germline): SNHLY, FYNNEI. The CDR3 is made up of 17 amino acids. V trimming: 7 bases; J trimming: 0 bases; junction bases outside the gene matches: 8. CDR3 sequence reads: CASTRTGQGSYNSPLHF. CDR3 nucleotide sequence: TGTGCCAGCACTAGGACAGGGCAAGGCTCCTATAATTCACCCCTCCACTTT.

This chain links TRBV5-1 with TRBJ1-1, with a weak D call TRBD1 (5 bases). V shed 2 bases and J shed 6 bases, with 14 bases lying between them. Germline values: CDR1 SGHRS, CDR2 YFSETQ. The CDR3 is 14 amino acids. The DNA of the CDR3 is TGCGCCAGCAGCTTCACGGGGGATGTCGCTGAAGCTTTCTTT. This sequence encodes CASSFTGDVAEAFF.

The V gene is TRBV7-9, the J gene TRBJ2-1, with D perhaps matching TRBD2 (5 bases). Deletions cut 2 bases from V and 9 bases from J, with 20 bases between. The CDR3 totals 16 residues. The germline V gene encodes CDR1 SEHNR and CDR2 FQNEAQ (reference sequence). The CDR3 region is CASSLFSGYSPAEQFF. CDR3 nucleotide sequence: TGTGCCAGCAGCTTATTTTCGGGGTACAGCCCGGCTGAGCAGTTCTTC.

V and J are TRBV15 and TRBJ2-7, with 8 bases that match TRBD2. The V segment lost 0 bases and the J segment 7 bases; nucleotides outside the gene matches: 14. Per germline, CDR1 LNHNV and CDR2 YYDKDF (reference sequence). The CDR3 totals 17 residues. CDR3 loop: CATSRDMTSAYQGEQYF. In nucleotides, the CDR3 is TGTGCCACCAGCAGAGACATGACTAGCGCCTACCAGGGAGAGCAGTACTTC.

The CDR3 DNA reads as TGTGCCAGCAGCTTGCAGGGCGAGCAGTACTTC. This gives the protein CASSLQGEQYF. The chain recombines TRBV5-4 with TRBJ2-7, with a weak D call TRBD1 (5 bases). Trimming removed 1 base from V and 6 bases from J, with 5 bases in between. Looked up from germline, CDR1 is SGHNT and CDR2 is YYREEE (reference sequence). The CDR3 has 11 residues.

Here the CDR3 DNA reads TGCAGTGCTAGTTACGTGCGGGGGGGCCGGGAGACCCAGTACTTC. It specifies CSASYVRGGRETQYF. The chain has TRBV20-1 and TRBJ2-5, with 9 positions matching TRBD2. The CDR3 length is 15 residues. CDR1 is DFQATT and CDR2 is SNEGSKA in the germline V gene (reference sequence). Germline trimming cut 3 bases from V and 5 bases from J; bases unmatched to any gene: 10.

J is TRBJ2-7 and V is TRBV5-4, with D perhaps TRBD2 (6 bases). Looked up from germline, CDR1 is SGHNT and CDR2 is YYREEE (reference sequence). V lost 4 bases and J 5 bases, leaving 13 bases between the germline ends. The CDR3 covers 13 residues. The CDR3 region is CASSAPGRNEQYF. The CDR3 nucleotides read TGTGCCAGCAGCGCACCTGGGAGGAACGAGCAGTACTTC.

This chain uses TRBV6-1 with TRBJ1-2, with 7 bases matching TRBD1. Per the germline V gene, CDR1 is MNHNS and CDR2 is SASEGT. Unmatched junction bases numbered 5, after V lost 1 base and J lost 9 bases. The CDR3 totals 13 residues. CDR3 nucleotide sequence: TGTGCCAGCAGTGAAGGAGGGGGCAGGCGCTACACCTTC. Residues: CASSEGGGRRYTF.

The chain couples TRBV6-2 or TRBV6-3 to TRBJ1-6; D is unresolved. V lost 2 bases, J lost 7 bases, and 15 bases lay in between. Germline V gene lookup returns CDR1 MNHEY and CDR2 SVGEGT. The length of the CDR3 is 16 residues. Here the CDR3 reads CASSYLEVVTNSPLHF. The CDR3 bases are TGTGCCAGCAGTTACCTGGAGGTAGTTACGAATTCACCCCTCCACTTT.

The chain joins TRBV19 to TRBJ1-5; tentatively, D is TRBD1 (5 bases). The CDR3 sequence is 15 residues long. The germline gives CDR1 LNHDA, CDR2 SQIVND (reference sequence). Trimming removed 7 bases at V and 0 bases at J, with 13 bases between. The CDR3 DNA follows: TGTGCCAGTACGCTAACAGGTGATAGCAATCAGCCCCAGCATTTT. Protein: CASTLTGDSNQPQHF.

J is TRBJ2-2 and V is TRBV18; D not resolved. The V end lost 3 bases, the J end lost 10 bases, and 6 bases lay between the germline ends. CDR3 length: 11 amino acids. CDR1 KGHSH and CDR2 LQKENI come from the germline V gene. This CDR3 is CASSPAEELFF. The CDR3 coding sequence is TGTGCCAGCTCACCCGCGGAGGAGCTGTTTTTT.

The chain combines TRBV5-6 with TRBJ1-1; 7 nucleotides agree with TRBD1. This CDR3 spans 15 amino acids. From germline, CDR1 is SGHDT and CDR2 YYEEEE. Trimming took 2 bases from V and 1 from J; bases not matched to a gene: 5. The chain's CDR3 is CASSFDREWNTEAFF. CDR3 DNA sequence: TGTGCCAGCAGCTTCGACAGGGAATGGAACACTGAAGCTTTCTTT.

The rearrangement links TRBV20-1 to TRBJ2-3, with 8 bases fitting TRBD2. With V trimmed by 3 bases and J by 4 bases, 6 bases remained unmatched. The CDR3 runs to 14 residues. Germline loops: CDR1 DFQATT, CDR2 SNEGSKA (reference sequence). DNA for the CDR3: TGCAGTGCTAGTCTAGGACTAGCCTCAGATACGCAGTATTTT. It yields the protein CSASLGLASDTQYF.

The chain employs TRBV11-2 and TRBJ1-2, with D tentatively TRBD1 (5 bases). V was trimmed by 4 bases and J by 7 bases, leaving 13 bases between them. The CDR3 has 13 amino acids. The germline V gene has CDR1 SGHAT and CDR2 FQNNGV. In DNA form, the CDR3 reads TGTGCCAGCAGCTCCCAGGGAATGGGTGGCTACACCTTC. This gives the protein CASSSQGMGGYTF.

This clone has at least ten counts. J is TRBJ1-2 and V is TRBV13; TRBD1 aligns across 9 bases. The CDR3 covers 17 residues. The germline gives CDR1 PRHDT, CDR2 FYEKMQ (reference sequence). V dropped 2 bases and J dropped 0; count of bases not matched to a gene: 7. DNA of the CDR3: TGTGCCAGCAGCTTATGGGACAGGGCCGACGCTAACTATGGCTACACCTTC. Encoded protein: CASSLWDRADANYGYTF. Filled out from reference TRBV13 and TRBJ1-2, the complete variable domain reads AAGVIQSPRHLIKEKRETATLKCYPIPRHDTVYWYQQGPGQDPQFLISFYEKMQSDKGSIPDRFSAQQFSDYHSELNMSSLELGDSALYFCASSLWDRADANYGYTFGSGTRLTVV.

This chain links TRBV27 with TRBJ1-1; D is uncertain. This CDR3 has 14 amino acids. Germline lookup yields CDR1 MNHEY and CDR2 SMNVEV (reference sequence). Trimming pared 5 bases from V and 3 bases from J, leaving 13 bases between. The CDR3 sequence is CASSTYSGYTEAFF. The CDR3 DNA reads TGTGCCAGCAGTACCTACAGCGGATACACTGAAGCTTTCTTT.

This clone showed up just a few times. The CDR3 nucleotides are TGTGCCAGCAGCTTGGCTGGCACTGCGGGGTTTCCCCTCCACTTT. As protein: CASSLAGTAGFPLHF. J is TRBJ1-6 and V is TRBV5-4; D is uncertain. The V end lost 0 bases, the J end lost 13 bases, and 17 bases lay between the germline ends. Germline V gene data show CDR1 as SGHNT and CDR2 as YYREEE (reference sequence). This CDR3 spans 15 amino acids.

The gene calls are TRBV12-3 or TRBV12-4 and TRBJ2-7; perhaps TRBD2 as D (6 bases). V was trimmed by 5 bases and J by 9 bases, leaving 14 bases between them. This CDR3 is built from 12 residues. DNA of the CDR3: TGTGCCAGCAGTCCGGGACTCTCCGGGCAGTACTTC. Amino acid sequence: CASSPGLSGQYF.

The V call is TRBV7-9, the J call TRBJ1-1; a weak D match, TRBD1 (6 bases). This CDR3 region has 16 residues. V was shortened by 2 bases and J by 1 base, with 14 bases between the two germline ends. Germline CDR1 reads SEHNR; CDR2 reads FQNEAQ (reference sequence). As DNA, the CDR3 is TGTGCCAGCAGCTTACCACAGGGACGGTCGAACACTGAAGCTTTCTTT. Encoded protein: CASSLPQGRSNTEAFF.

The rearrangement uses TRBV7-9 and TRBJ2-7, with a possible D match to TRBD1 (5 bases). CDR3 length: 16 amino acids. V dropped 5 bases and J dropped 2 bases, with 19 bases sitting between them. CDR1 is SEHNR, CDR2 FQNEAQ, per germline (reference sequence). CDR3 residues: CASSLPDSEYTYEQYF. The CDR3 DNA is TGTGCCAGCAGCCTCCCCGACAGTGAGTACACCTACGAGCAGTACTTC.

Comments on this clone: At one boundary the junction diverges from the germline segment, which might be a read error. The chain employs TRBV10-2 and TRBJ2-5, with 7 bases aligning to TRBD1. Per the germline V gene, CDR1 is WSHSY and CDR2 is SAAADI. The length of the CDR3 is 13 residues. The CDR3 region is CASCDRVQETQYF. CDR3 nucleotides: TGCGCCAGCTGTGACAGGGTCCAAGAGACCCAGTACTTC.

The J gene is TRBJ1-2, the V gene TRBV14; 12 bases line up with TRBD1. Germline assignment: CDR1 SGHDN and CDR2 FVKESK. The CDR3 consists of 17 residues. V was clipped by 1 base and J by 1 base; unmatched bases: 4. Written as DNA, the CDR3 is TGTGCCAGCAGCCAAGTGGGACAGGGGGCGGATAACTATGGCTACACCTTC. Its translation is CASSQVGQGADNYGYTF.

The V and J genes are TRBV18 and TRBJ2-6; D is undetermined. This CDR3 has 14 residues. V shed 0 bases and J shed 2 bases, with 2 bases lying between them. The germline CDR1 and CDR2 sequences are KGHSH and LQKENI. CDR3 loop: CASSPPAGANVLTF. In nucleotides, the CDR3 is TGTGCCAGCTCACCACCCGCTGGGGCCAACGTCCTGACTTTC.